This TCR beta chain is drawn from a study of memory CD4+ T cells and cytomegalovirus serostatus. General study results and limits: Repertoires predicted CMV serostatus with median bootstrapped AUC of approximately 0.94. The CMV-associated TCR signature appears largely within the CD4+ memory repertoire.

Measured with immunoSEQ multiplex PCR; TCRdb has only the in-frame clones, and not every one. The sample includes 40,000 to 55,000 clones, approximately 74% of them seen just once. Germline values: CDR1 SGDLS, CDR2 YYNGEE. Trimming took off 3 bases at V and 1 base at J, with 14 bases between the two ends. The CDR3 runs to 16 residues. As concerns this clone: Its antigen is unidentified.

Single viable CD3+CD4+CD8-CD45RO+ cells were sorted as the memory CD4+ T cells. The sequenced sample was memory CD4+ T cells from blood. The chain combines TRBV9 with TRBJ1-5, with no clear D. The TCR comes from an adult in good health and CMV-seropositive. The CDR3 DNA reads as TGTGCCAGCAGCGCCGACCCCGATATGAGCAATCAGCCCCAGCATTTT. It codes for CASSADPDMSNQPQHF.